The rows below give T cell receptor beta chains drawn from one sample of a study of blood T cell repertoires in COVID-19. Profiled with immunoSEQ multiplex PCR; TCRdb holds only in-frame clones, not every one. This sample has approximately 45,000 clones, with about 85% found just once. The sample taken for sequencing was peripheral blood. The receptor set was obtained from a human donor in a cohort sampled during active COVID-19. Each CDR3 is given with its conserved first and last residue. The D gene is left open where the match is weak. Clone sizes are given selectively: once, few, many, or a class where the clone is expanded.

v_gene: TRBV18
d_gene: TRBD2
j_gene: TRBJ2-1
abundance: NA
CDR3aa: CASPPPEAGVNEQFF
CDR3nt: TGTGCCAGCCCACCCCCGGAGGCGGGAGTCAATGAGCAGTTCTTC

v_gene: TRBV5-1
d_gene: TRBD1
j_gene: TRBJ1-1
abundance: NA
CDR3aa: CASSSGTGPNTEAFF
CDR3nt: TGCGCCAGCAGCTCCGGGACAGGGCCCAACACTGAAGCTTTCTTT

v_gene: TRBV7-6
d_gene: NA
j_gene: TRBJ1-6
abundance: NA
CDR3aa: CASSFSEGSNSPLHF
CDR3nt: TGTGCCAGCAGCTTTAGCGAGGGTTCGAATTCACCCCTCCACTTT

v_gene: TRBV5-1
d_gene: TRBD1
j_gene: TRBJ1-2
abundance: NA
CDR3aa: CASSWGTGGSYGYTF
CDR3nt: TGCGCCAGCAGCTGGGGGACAGGCGGTTCCTATGGCTACACCTTC

v_gene: TRBV18
d_gene: NA
j_gene: TRBJ2-2
abundance: NA
CDR3aa: CASSPRAGELFF
CDR3nt: TGTGCCAGCTCACCACGCGCCGGGGAGCTGTTTTTT

v_gene: TRBV7-2
d_gene: TRBD1
j_gene: TRBJ2-1
abundance: NA
CDR3aa: CASSPQGQVPNEQFF
CDR3nt: TGTGCCAGCAGCCCACAAGGACAGGTTCCTAATGAGCAGTTCTTC

v_gene: TRBV15
d_gene: TRBD1
j_gene: TRBJ1-6
abundance: NA
CDR3aa: CATSRGGQGAKNSPLHF
CDR3nt: TGTGCCACCAGCAGAGGGGGGCAGGGGGCTAAGAATTCACCCCTCCACTTT

v_gene: TRBV18
d_gene: NA
j_gene: TRBJ2-1
abundance: NA
CDR3aa: CASSPLQYNEQFF
CDR3nt: TGTGCCAGCTCTCCACTACAGTACAATGAGCAGTTCTTC

v_gene: TRBV3-1/TRBV3-2
d_gene: NA
j_gene: TRBJ1-1
abundance: NA
CDR3aa: CASSHRQPNTEAFF
CDR3nt: TGTGCCAGCAGCCACCGACAGCCGAACACTGAAGCTTTCTTT

v_gene: TRBV6-5
d_gene: TRBD2
j_gene: TRBJ2-3
abundance: NA
CDR3aa: CASNPLAGEDTQYF
CDR3nt: TGTGCCAGCAATCCCCTAGCGGGAGAAGATACGCAGTATTTT

v_gene: TRBV5-1
d_gene: TRBD1
j_gene: TRBJ2-5
abundance: NA
CDR3aa: CASSSGQGETQYF
CDR3nt: TGCGCCAGCAGCTCGGGACAGGGGGAGACCCAGTACTTC

v_gene: TRBV5-1
d_gene: NA
j_gene: TRBJ1-6
abundance: once
CDR3aa: CASSLAGGFYNSPLHF
CDR3nt: TGCGCCAGCAGCTTGGCGGGGGGCTTCTATAATTCACCCCTCCACTTT

v_gene: TRBV5-1
d_gene: NA
j_gene: TRBJ2-7
abundance: NA
CDR3aa: CASSLAGRGYEQYF
CDR3nt: TGCGCCAGCAGCTTGGCCGGCAGGGGCTACGAGCAGTACTTC

v_gene: TRBV30
d_gene: TRBD1
j_gene: TRBJ2-3
abundance: NA
CDR3aa: CAWSDRGSTDTQYF
CDR3nt: TGTGCCTGGAGTGACAGGGGGAGCACAGATACGCAGTATTTT

v_gene: TRBV5-1
d_gene: TRBD1
j_gene: TRBJ2-3
abundance: NA
CDR3aa: CASSLGAGGFPDTQYF
CDR3nt: TGCGCCAGCAGCTTGGGGGCAGGGGGCTTCCCAGATACGCAGTATTTT

v_gene: TRBV5-1
d_gene: TRBD1
j_gene: TRBJ1-2
abundance: NA
CDR3aa: CASRPGQAEDYGYTF
CDR3nt: TGCGCCAGTCGCCCGGGACAGGCTGAAGACTATGGCTACACCTTC

v_gene: TRBV2
d_gene: TRBD1
j_gene: TRBJ1-5
abundance: few
CDR3aa: CASGGTAPNQPQHF
CDR3nt: TGTGCCAGCGGGGGGACAGCCCCTAATCAGCCCCAGCATTTT

v_gene: TRBV7-9
d_gene: NA
j_gene: TRBJ2-7
abundance: once
CDR3aa: CASSSDLSDFRYGYEQYF
CDR3nt: TGTGCCAGCAGCTCAGATCTCTCGGACTTTCGTTACGGCTACGAGCAGTACTTC

v_gene: TRBV7-8
d_gene: TRBD1
j_gene: TRBJ2-7
abundance: once
CDR3aa: CASSLRLPGQGAEQYF
CDR3nt: TGTGCCAGCAGCTTGAGGTTACCGGGACAGGGTGCCGAGCAGTACTTC

v_gene: TRBV7-9
d_gene: NA
j_gene: TRBJ2-5
abundance: NA
CDR3aa: CASSLVPPQTQYF
CDR3nt: TGTGCCAGCAGCTTAGTCCCTCCTCAGACCCAGTACTTC

v_gene: TRBV6-5
d_gene: TRBD1
j_gene: TRBJ1-1
abundance: NA
CDR3aa: CASSLTGGRMNTEAFF
CDR3nt: TGTGCCAGCAGTTTGACAGGGGGGAGGATGAACACTGAAGCTTTCTTT

v_gene: TRBV30
d_gene: NA
j_gene: TRBJ1-1
abundance: NA
CDR3aa: CALYREMNTEAFF
CDR3nt: TGTGCGCTGTACAGGGAGATGAACACTGAAGCTTTCTTT

v_gene: TRBV20-1
d_gene: TRBD2
j_gene: TRBJ2-7
abundance: NA
CDR3aa: CSARGLAEQYF
CDR3nt: TGCAGTGCTAGGGGACTAGCGGAGCAGTACTTC

v_gene: TRBV7-2
d_gene: TRBD2
j_gene: TRBJ2-3
abundance: NA
CDR3aa: CASSFPGRGGTDTQYF
CDR3nt: TGTGCCAGCAGCTTCCCTGGACGGGGGGGGACAGATACGCAGTATTTT

v_gene: TRBV7-2
d_gene: NA
j_gene: TRBJ1-3
abundance: NA
CDR3aa: CASRDTGNGNTIYF
CDR3nt: TGTGCCAGCAGAGACACGGGGAATGGAAACACCATATATTTT

v_gene: TRBV2
d_gene: NA
j_gene: TRBJ1-2
abundance: few
CDR3aa: CASSGQSYGYTF
CDR3nt: TGTGCCAGCAGTGGACAGAGCTATGGCTACACCTTC

v_gene: TRBV5-1
d_gene: TRBD2
j_gene: TRBJ2-1
abundance: NA
CDR3aa: CASSLSAGGSYNEQFF
CDR3nt: TGCGCCAGCAGCTTGTCGGCGGGAGGGTCCTACAATGAGCAGTTCTTC

v_gene: TRBV5-1
d_gene: NA
j_gene: TRBJ1-1
abundance: NA
CDR3aa: CASSPQGFEAFF
CDR3nt: TGCGCCAGCAGCCCACAGGGTTTTGAAGCTTTCTTT

v_gene: TRBV14
d_gene: NA
j_gene: TRBJ2-7
abundance: NA
CDR3aa: CASSLRYEGIYEQYF
CDR3nt: TGTGCCAGCAGCCTCCGATACGAGGGTATCTACGAGCAGTACTTC

v_gene: TRBV3-1/TRBV3-2
d_gene: NA
j_gene: TRBJ2-5
abundance: NA
CDR3aa: CASSQVSRGETQYF
CDR3nt: TGTGCCAGCAGCCAAGTCTCACGGGGAGAGACCCAGTACTTC

v_gene: TRBV30
d_gene: NA
j_gene: TRBJ1-5
abundance: NA
CDR3aa: CAWSRGADQPQHF
CDR3nt: TGTGCCTGGAGCAGGGGAGCGGATCAGCCCCAGCATTTT

v_gene: TRBV5-3
d_gene: TRBD2
j_gene: TRBJ2-7
abundance: NA
CDR3aa: CARRLLAGKIYEQYF
CDR3nt: TGTGCCAGAAGATTACTAGCGGGAAAAATCTACGAGCAGTACTTC

v_gene: TRBV15
d_gene: TRBD2
j_gene: TRBJ2-1
abundance: NA
CDR3aa: CATSRPSGDYNEQFF
CDR3nt: TGTGCCACCAGCAGGCCTAGCGGAGACTACAATGAGCAGTTCTTC

v_gene: TRBV3-1/TRBV3-2
d_gene: TRBD2
j_gene: TRBJ2-5
abundance: once
CDR3aa: CASSLAGLALRKTQYF
CDR3nt: TGTGCCAGCAGCCTGGCGGGACTAGCGCTTAGGAAGACCCAGTACTTC

v_gene: TRBV20-1
d_gene: NA
j_gene: TRBJ1-1
abundance: NA
CDR3aa: CSASRAGLTEAFF
CDR3nt: TGCAGTGCTAGTAGGGCAGGGCTAACTGAAGCTTTCTTT

v_gene: TRBV3-1/TRBV3-2
d_gene: NA
j_gene: TRBJ2-7
abundance: NA
CDR3aa: CASSQDGFRAQTSPTYEQYF
CDR3nt: TGTGCCAGCAGCCAAGATGGGTTCCGGGCACAGACTAGTCCGACCTACGAGCAGTACTTC

v_gene: TRBV10-3
d_gene: TRBD1
j_gene: TRBJ2-2
abundance: NA
CDR3aa: CAIAGTGTAGELFF
CDR3nt: TGTGCCATCGCGGGGACAGGGACGGCCGGGGAGCTGTTTTTT